One sample yielded the 13 T cell receptor beta chains listed below, sequenced in a study of blood T cell repertoires in COVID-19. The data were produced by immunoSEQ multiplex PCR, yet TCRdb's version contains in-frame clones alone and is incomplete. The data show 170,000 or so clones, more than 75% seen once. Material: peripheral blood. These receptors originate from a man between 35 and 55 years old with active or convalescent COVID-19.

J is TRBJ2-1 and V is TRBV19, with TRBD2 matching over 11 bases. The V segment lost 8 bases and the J segment 5 bases; nucleotides outside the gene matches: 2. CDR1 and CDR2 from the germline V gene are LNHDA and SQIVND (reference sequence). This CDR3 is built from 13 residues. CDR3: CASSGLADNEQFF. In DNA form, the CDR3 reads TGTGCCAGTTCGGGACTAGCGGACAATGAGCAGTTCTTC.

Here the CDR3 DNA reads TGTGCCAGTAGAGGGGTCTGGCAGGGAAAGTCCTACGAGCAGTACTTC. Translated, it gives CASRGVWQGKSYEQYF. The chain combines TRBV19 with TRBJ2-7, with D tentatively TRBD1 (5 bases). Germline V gives CDR1 LNHDA, CDR2 SQIVND (reference sequence). The CDR3 contains 16 residues. The ends were cut back, 6 bases at V and 1 base at J, with 19 bases in the middle.

The chain combines TRBV5-4 with TRBJ2-3; D perhaps matches TRBD2 (6 bases). CDR1 is SGHNT and CDR2 is YYREEE in the germline V gene (reference sequence). V gave up 1 base and J gave up 1 base, with 10 bases separating them. There are 15 residues in the CDR3. CDR3 in amino acids: CASSLNGGGTDTQYF. In DNA, the CDR3 is TGTGCCAGCAGCTTGAACGGCGGGGGCACAGATACGCAGTATTTT.

The rearrangement joins TRBV14 to TRBJ1-6; D uncertain. Germline V gene sequence: CDR1 SGHDN, CDR2 FVKESK. The CDR3 covers 13 residues. The V end lost 4 bases, the J end lost 5 bases, and 6 bases lay between the germline ends. The CDR3 DNA reads as TGTGCCAGCAGCCCGTTCGATAATTCACCCCTCCACTTT. It specifies CASSPFDNSPLHF.

The V gene is TRBV10-3, the J gene TRBJ1-1; TRBD1 aligns across 9 bases. With 3 bases clipped from V and 6 bases from J, the junction kept 5 bases outside the gene matches. CDR3 length: 14 residues. Germline loops: CDR1 ENHRY, CDR2 SYGVKD. The CDR3 nucleotides read TGTGCCATCAGTGACGGACAGGGGCTGGCTGAAGCTTTCTTT. Translation gives CAISDGQGLAEAFF.

The V and J genes are TRBV12-3 or TRBV12-4 and TRBJ2-1, with D possibly being TRBD1 (6 bases). The V end was cut by 3 bases, the J end by 16 bases, with 19 bases between. The CDR3 runs 13 residues. The CDR3 is CASSLGAGAREFF. DNA for the CDR3: TGTGCCAGCAGTTTGGGTGCAGGGGCGAGGGAATTCTTC.

This rearrangement joins TRBV9 to TRBJ2-7, with D unresolved. The CDR3 loop spans 13 amino acids. V lost 2 bases to trimming and J lost 6 bases, with 12 bases between them. Germline CDR1 is SGDLS and CDR2 is YYNGEE. In DNA form, the CDR3 reads TGTGCCAGCAGCGTCATCCACGGTGGCGAGCAGTACTTC. Residues: CASSVIHGGEQYF.

The rearrangement joins TRBV27 to TRBJ2-7; TRBD1 is a possible D gene (5 bases). The CDR3 totals 14 residues. V was pared by 2 bases and J by 2 bases, with 10 bases between. Germline CDR1 and CDR2: MNHEY and SMNVEV (reference sequence). The CDR3 here is CASSLQGPTYEQYF. The CDR3 nucleotides are TGTGCCAGCAGTTTACAGGGTCCGACCTACGAGCAGTACTTC.

A few counts support this clone. The rearrangement uses TRBV7-2 and TRBJ2-3; no reliable D call. The CDR3 runs to 15 residues. The germline gives CDR1 SGHTA, CDR2 FQGNSA. The ends were cut back, 1 base at V and 2 bases at J, with 10 bases in the middle. This chain's CDR3 is CASSLGFAYTDTQYF. Here the CDR3 DNA reads TGTGCCAGCAGCTTAGGTTTCGCCTACACAGATACGCAGTATTTT.

This chain joins TRBV7-2 and TRBJ2-2, with D unresolved. The V gene lost 4 bases and the J gene lost 2 bases, with 8 bases spanning the gap. Germline V gene data show CDR1 as SGHTA and CDR2 as FQGNSA. The CDR3 loop spans 14 amino acids. CDR3: CASSSRSNTGELFF. The CDR3 DNA sequence: TGTGCCAGCAGCTCGCGGTCAAACACCGGGGAGCTGTTTTTT.

The V call is TRBV7-6, the J call TRBJ2-5; 7 nucleotides match TRBD2. J gave up 4 bases and V 1 base, and 3 bases lay outside the gene matches. This CDR3 comprises 14 residues. The V gene's germline CDR1 is SGHVS and CDR2 FNYEAQ. CDR3 sequence: CASSLDVAGETQYF. The CDR3 coding sequence is TGTGCCAGCAGCTTAGATGTAGCGGGAGAGACCCAGTACTTC.

The rearrangement uses TRBV25-1 and TRBJ1-2; tentatively, D is TRBD1 (6 bases). Germline-derived CDR1 and CDR2 are MGHDK and SYGVNS. This CDR3 comprises 14 residues. V shed 4 bases and J shed 2 bases, with 11 bases lying between them. The CDR3 region is CASSALTGNYGYTF. CDR3 coding DNA: TGTGCCAGCAGTGCCCTTACAGGGAACTATGGCTACACCTTC.

The V and J genes are TRBV24-1 and TRBJ2-2; TRBD2 aligns across 10 bases. V dropped 1 base and J dropped 6; count of bases not matched to a gene: 7. This CDR3 is built from 17 residues. The V gene's germline CDR1 is KGHDR and CDR2 SFDVKD. In DNA, the CDR3 is TGTGCCACCAGTGATTTAACTAGCGGGAAGGCACCCGGGGAGCTGTTTTTT. The encoded protein is CATSDLTSGKAPGELFF.